A single sample is the source of the 28 T cell receptor beta chains below, sequenced in a study of a mutant IDH1 vaccine in newly diagnosed glioma. Here immunoSEQ multiplex PCR was the method, and the copy in TCRdb shows in-frame clones only, minus some. The sample holds some 38,000 clones, just under 95% seen once. Time point in this sample: baseline, week 1 (first vaccination visit). Noted treatment: pre-vaccination baseline after standard-of-care therapy. The source was PBMCs, collected from a glioma patient treated with radiotherapy, temozolomide or both. Receptors were obtained from a man younger than 35 with glioma.

The count of this clone is one. This chain uses TRBV6-5 with TRBJ2-3, with D possibly being TRBD1 or TRBD2 (6 bases each). The V end lost 5 bases, the J end lost 9 bases, and 12 bases lay between the germline ends. Germline values: CDR1 MNHEY, CDR2 SVGAGI. The CDR3 length is 12 residues. The CDR3 sequence is CASSTTGGTQYF. CDR3 DNA sequence: TGTGCCAGCAGTACGACCGGGGGCACGCAGTATTTT.

This clone was counted a single time. This rearrangement joins TRBV6-6 to TRBJ2-2; 11 bases are shared with TRBD2. After removal of 4 bases from V and 4 bases from J, the junction contained 2 bases not matched to a gene. The CDR3 is made up of 15 amino acids. Germline CDR1 MNHNY, CDR2 SVGAGI (reference sequence). The CDR3 DNA reads as TGTGCCAGCAGTTTCGGGACTAGCGGCACCGGGGAGCTGTTTTTT. Translating it yields CASSFGTSGTGELFF.

The CDR3: CASSGDPREPQHF. In DNA, the CDR3 is TGTGCCAGCAGTGGGGACCCCAGGGAGCCCCAGCATTTT. The chain has TRBV6-1 and TRBJ1-5, with D possibly matching TRBD1 (5 bases). From germline, CDR1 is MNHNS and CDR2 SASEGT. The length of the CDR3 is 13 residues. V gave up 4 bases and J gave up 8 bases, with 12 bases separating them.

V usage is TRBV7-2 and J usage is TRBJ2-7; tentatively, D is TRBD2 (6 bases). Germline lookup yields CDR1 SGHTA and CDR2 FQGNSA. V was trimmed by 1 base and J by 2 bases, leaving 12 bases between them. This CDR3 is 15 amino acids long. The CDR3 region is CASSLGTGATYEQYF. The CDR3 DNA sequence: TGTGCCAGCAGCTTAGGGACGGGAGCGACCTACGAGCAGTACTTC.

The chain uses TRBV5-6 and TRBJ2-1; a possible D gene is TRBD2 (6 bases). The germline CDR1 and CDR2 sequences are SGHDT and YYEEEE. Trimming cost V 2 bases and J 5 bases, with 17 bases left between them. The CDR3 runs 16 residues. The CDR3 protein is CASSFDVGGTHNEQFF. The CDR3 DNA reads as TGTGCCAGCAGCTTTGACGTGGGAGGTACCCACAATGAGCAGTTCTTC.

For the CDR3, the DNA is TGTGCCAGCAGCTTGGCTCCGGGACAGGGTGGGGACACTGAAGCTTTCTTT. It specifies CASSLAPGQGGDTEAFF. The rearrangement uses TRBV5-5 and TRBJ1-1; 9 bases line up with TRBD1. The CDR3 loop spans 17 amino acids. Germline CDR1 SGHKS, CDR2 YYEKEE (reference sequence). The V segment lost 0 bases and the J segment 3 bases; nucleotides outside the gene matches: 9.

This clone has only a few counts. The CDR3 sequence is CASSKIGQTLNTEAFF. The CDR3 region has the DNA TGTGCCAGCAGCAAAATTGGACAGACGTTGAACACTGAAGCTTTCTTT. This chain uses TRBV21-1 with TRBJ1-1; the D call in the table, TRBD1, was not verified against the DNA. TRBV21-1 is labeled a pseudogene. The CDR3 is made up of 16 amino acids.

The rearrangement joins TRBV19 to TRBJ2-3, with D uncertain. This CDR3 contains 13 residues. CDR1 is LNHDA, CDR2 SQIVND, per germline (reference sequence). The V gene lost 5 bases and the J gene lost 2 bases, with 8 bases spanning the gap. The CDR3 nucleotides are TGTGCCAGTAGTGGAGAGGTCACAGATACGCAGTATTTT. This gives the protein CASSGEVTDTQYF.

V usage is TRBV7-2 and J usage is TRBJ1-1, with 8 bases lining up with TRBD1. Trimming took 5 bases from V and 4 from J; bases not matched to a gene: 6. CDR1 is SGHTA and CDR2 is FQGNSA in the germline V gene. There are 14 residues in the CDR3. The chain's CDR3 is CASSPTTGGTEAFF. The CDR3 DNA is TGTGCCAGCAGCCCGACCACAGGGGGCACTGAAGCTTTCTTT.

Only a few counts were recorded for this clone. Other DNA sequences of this sample code for an identical CDR3. The chain links TRBV27 to TRBJ2-7, with 7 bases fitting TRBD1. Germline-derived CDR1 and CDR2 are MNHEY and SMNVEV (reference sequence). This CDR3 comprises 13 residues. Trimming at V came to 6 bases and at J to 4 bases, leaving 6 bases not matched to a gene. CDR3 sequence: CASSYRGPYEQYF. In nucleotides, the CDR3 is TGTGCCAGCAGCTACAGGGGCCCTTACGAGCAGTACTTC.

J is TRBJ2-2 and V is TRBV4-3; maybe TRBD2 (6 bases). CDR3 length: 16 amino acids. The ends were cut back, 3 bases at V and 4 bases at J, with 15 bases in the middle. Germline V lookup: CDR1 LGHNA, CDR2 YSLEER. CDR3 nucleotide sequence: TGCGCCAGCAGCCATGGGACTCTACCTTCCACCGGGGAGCTGTTTTTT. Translation: CASSHGTLPSTGELFF.

This chain uses TRBV6-1 with TRBJ2-5; 8 bases map to TRBD1. V dropped 10 bases and J dropped 7; count of bases not matched to a gene: 11. This CDR3 has 13 amino acids. Looked up from germline, CDR1 is MNHNS and CDR2 is SASEGT. CDR3 coding DNA: TGTGCCACCACAGGGGGGCCAAAGGGGACCCAGTACTTC. Amino acid sequence: CATTGGPKGTQYF.

The chain links TRBV6-1 to TRBJ2-7; no clear D gene. V gave up 4 bases and J gave up 2 bases, with 0 bases separating them. Germline CDR1 MNHNS, CDR2 SASEGT. The CDR3 consists of 10 residues. CDR3 sequence (DNA): TGTGCCAGCAGTGCCTACGAGCAGTACTTC. Residues: CASSAYEQYF.

The gene calls are TRBV6-6 and TRBJ1-2; the D gene is possibly TRBD1 (6 bases). The germline gives CDR1 MNHNY, CDR2 SVGAGI (reference sequence). Trimming cost V 6 bases and J 2 bases, with 10 bases left between them. The CDR3 is made up of 13 amino acids. The chain's CDR3 is CASSRGQNYGYTF. The CDR3 region has the DNA TGTGCCAGCAGCCGAGGACAGAACTATGGCTACACCTTC.

The CDR3 here is CASSTDRGRTEAFF. As DNA, the CDR3 is TGTGCCAGCAGTACGGACAGGGGAAGGACTGAAGCTTTCTTT. V usage is TRBV6-5 and J usage is TRBJ1-1, with 9 bases identical to TRBD1. The germline CDR1 and CDR2 sequences are MNHEY and SVGAGI. The CDR3 runs to 14 residues. The J segment lost 5 bases and the V segment lost 5 bases, leaving 6 bases of the junction unmatched.

This chain links TRBV2 with TRBJ2-1; D may match TRBD1 or TRBD2 (5 bases each). Deletions cut 7 bases from V and 4 bases from J, with 11 bases between. Germline V gene lookup returns CDR1 SNHLY and CDR2 FYNNEI. The CDR3 consists of 13 residues. The CDR3 DNA is TGTGCCAGCACCCGGGACCATTACAATGAGCAGTTCTTC. Residues: CASTRDHYNEQFF.

This clone was counted a single time. The chain links TRBV18 to TRBJ1-5; D is undetermined. This CDR3 is 13 amino acids long. The germline V gene has CDR1 KGHSH and CDR2 LQKENI. V lost 1 base to trimming and J lost 4 bases, with 5 bases between them. Written as DNA, the CDR3 is TGTGCCAGCTCACCACTTGAGAATCAGCCCCAGCATTTT. Residues: CASSPLENQPQHF. The full variable domain, in which reference TRBV18 and TRBJ1-5 provide the parts outside the CDR3, is NAGVMQNPRHLVRRRGQEARLRCSPMKGHSHVYWYRQLPEEGLKFMVYLQKENIIDESGMPKERFSAEFPKEGPSILRIQQVVRGDSAAYFCASSPLENQPQHFGDGTRLSIL.

This rearrangement joins TRBV5-1 to TRBJ1-1, with 9 bases aligning to TRBD1. Germline V gene sequence: CDR1 SGHRS, CDR2 YFSETQ. This CDR3 has 16 residues. V lost 1 base to trimming and J lost 5 bases; unmatched junction nucleotides: 9. The DNA for the CDR3 is TGCGCCAGCAGCTTGTCCTTTCCGGGACAGGGTACTGAAGCTTTCTTT. As protein: CASSLSFPGQGTEAFF.

J is TRBJ1-1 and V is TRBV6-4; D might be TRBD1 (6 bases). CDR3 length equals 13 residues. Trimming cost V 3 bases and J 9 bases, with 14 bases left between them. Germline CDR1 is MRHNA and CDR2 is SNTAGT. CDR3 DNA sequence: TGTGCCAGCAGTGAGTCGGCAGGGGCAAAAGCTTTCTTT. This translates into CASSESAGAKAFF.

V is TRBV28 and J is TRBJ2-7; TRBD1 agrees at 7 bases. The CDR3 runs 15 residues. Germline V gene sequence: CDR1 MDHEN, CDR2 SYDVKM. After removal of 3 bases from V and 6 bases from J, the junction contained 11 bases not matched to a gene. The CDR3 region has the DNA TGTGCCAGCAGTTTGGATAACAGGGGTTGGGGCGAGCAGTACTTC. Protein sequence: CASSLDNRGWGEQYF.

This clone was counted only a few times. The chain has TRBV7-9 and TRBJ1-1; D gene uncertain. The ends were cut back, 3 bases at V and 1 base at J, with 12 bases in the middle. This CDR3 region has 15 residues. In germline, CDR1 is SEHNR, CDR2 FQNEAQ (reference sequence). The CDR3 DNA follows: TGTGCCAGCAGCTTCCATTCAGGTCCGAACACTGAAGCTTTCTTT. As protein: CASSFHSGPNTEAFF.

The rearrangement links TRBV5-6 to TRBJ2-7, with a possible D match to TRBD2 (5 bases). The V gene's germline CDR1 is SGHDT and CDR2 YYEEEE. V was clipped by 6 bases and J by 6 bases, with 13 bases between them. CDR3 length: 12 residues. For the CDR3, the DNA is TGTGCCAGCACTCAACATCGGGGCGAGCAGTACTTC. As protein: CASTQHRGEQYF.

The rearrangement joins TRBV6-1 to TRBJ1-1; D remains unclear. This CDR3 contains 11 residues. Germline V gene lookup returns CDR1 MNHNS and CDR2 SASEGT. The V and J ends lost 7 bases and 2 bases respectively, with 5 bases between them. Here the CDR3 reads CASMRNTEAFF. CDR3 bases: TGTGCCAGCATGCGAAACACTGAAGCTTTCTTT.

This clone was seen only once. The chain has TRBV6-1 and TRBJ2-3; D is possibly TRBD1 or TRBD2 (5 bases each). The CDR3 runs 15 residues. V was clipped by 4 bases and J by 6 bases, with 17 bases between them. CDR1 MNHNS and CDR2 SASEGT come from the germline V gene. The CDR3 DNA sequence: TGTGCCAGCAGTGCTCGGGACGCGAGGTCCGATACGCAGTATTTT. Amino acid sequence: CASSARDARSDTQYF.

The chain carries TRBV6-5 and TRBJ1-1, with TRBD1 matching 7 bases. Germline V gives CDR1 MNHEY, CDR2 SVGAGI. This CDR3 region has 13 residues. The junction had 7 bases not matched to a gene; V was cut back by 6 bases and J by 6 bases. The CDR3 here is CASSLQGMAEAFF. The CDR3 DNA reads as TGTGCCAGCAGCCTACAGGGGATGGCTGAAGCTTTCTTT.

The chain combines TRBV27 with TRBJ2-1; D not certain. CDR1 is MNHEY and CDR2 is SMNVEV in the germline V gene (reference sequence). This CDR3 has 11 residues. V was shortened by 4 bases and J by 6 bases, with 4 bases between the two germline ends. In nucleotides, the CDR3 is TGTGCCAGCAGTTATCTCAATGAGCAGTTCTTC. Translating it yields CASSYLNEQFF.

The rearrangement uses TRBV7-9 and TRBJ1-1; D is undetermined. Trimming pared 5 bases from V and 0 bases from J, leaving 13 bases between. Germline loops: CDR1 SEHNR, CDR2 FQNEAQ (reference sequence). The CDR3 is 15 amino acids. CDR3 DNA: TGTGCCAGCAGCCACGGGAGCATGGTGAACACTGAAGCTTTCTTT. It codes for CASSHGSMVNTEAFF. Combining the CDR3 with reference TRBV7-9 and TRBJ1-1 gives the whole variable domain DTGVSQNPRHKITKRGQNVTFRCDPISEHNRLYWYRQTLGQGPEFLTYFQNEAQLEKSRLLSDRFSAERPKGSFSTLEIQRTEQGDSAMYLCASSHGSMVNTEAFFGQGTRLTVV.

V usage is TRBV7-2 and J usage is TRBJ1-2; D is unclear. The V end lost 3 bases, the J end lost 5 bases, and 7 bases lay between the germline ends. The V gene's germline CDR1 is SGHTA and CDR2 FQGNSA. This CDR3 has 12 amino acids. The CDR3 DNA is TGTGCCAGCAGCTTGGCCGGGTATGGCTACACCTTC. Residues: CASSLAGYGYTF.